Included here is one TCR beta chain sequence, with context. The V end was cut by 3 bases, the J end by 0 bases, with 9 bases between. Looked up from germline, CDR1 is SGHRS and CDR2 is YFSETQ. The CDR3 extends over 15 amino acids. The data are from a study of blood T cell repertoires in COVID-19. Study at large: The United States, Italy and Spain supplied acute and convalescent COVID-19 samples. Sources were T cells, B-cell-depleted T cells, or PBMCs; the material itself was cDNA or gDNA.

Under the authors' procedure: Reference gene primer amplification in the assay estimated nucleated cell counts. Method: immunoSEQ multiplex PCR; TCRdb's copy keeps in-frame clones and lacks some. The D gene and trimming were derived from the DNA, and the V and J assignments and clone size from that table. The data hold hundreds of thousands of clones, with roughly 88% observed a single time. What was sequenced was peripheral blood. This sequence was found in an elderly man with acute or convalescent COVID-19. V and J are TRBV5-1 and TRBJ2-2; D might be TRBD1 (6 bases). The chain's CDR3 is CASSSTGTNTGELFF. The CDR3 DNA sequence: TGCGCCAGCAGCTCCACAGGGACGAACACCGGGGAGCTGTTTTTT.